This record covers a single T cell receptor beta chain. The antigen is not known. This sample was taken from a study of OX40 agonist ivuxolimab in advanced cancers. Study information: Mean age roughly 65 years, range about 20 to 79; 82.7% male. General observations from the study: Circulating CD4+ and CD8+ T cells showed clonal expansion by week 6 at 0.1 to 3.0 mg/kg. Antigen targets of the expanded peripheral T cells went undetermined.

Data came from immunoSEQ multiplex PCR; TCRdb stores just in-frame clones and leaves some out. Of tens of thousands of clones listed, roughly nine tenths were seen once; the top ten hold about 30%. The sample in question was CD4+ or CD8+ T cells sorted from blood, obtained in a trial of the OX40 agonist ivuxolimab. The source of this sequence is an adult with an advanced solid tumor such as melanoma, head and neck, liver or kidney cancer.

CDR3 residues: CASSIIGPRTGAPDTQYF. CDR3 in DNA: TGTGCCAGTAGCATTATAGGCCCCCGGACAGGTGCGCCAGATACGCAGTATTTT. This chain joins TRBV19 and TRBJ2-3; 7 bases fit TRBD1. In germline, CDR1 is LNHDA, CDR2 SQIVND (reference sequence). V was pared by 6 bases and J by 4 bases, with 19 bases of the junction left unmatched. This CDR3 region has 18 residues.